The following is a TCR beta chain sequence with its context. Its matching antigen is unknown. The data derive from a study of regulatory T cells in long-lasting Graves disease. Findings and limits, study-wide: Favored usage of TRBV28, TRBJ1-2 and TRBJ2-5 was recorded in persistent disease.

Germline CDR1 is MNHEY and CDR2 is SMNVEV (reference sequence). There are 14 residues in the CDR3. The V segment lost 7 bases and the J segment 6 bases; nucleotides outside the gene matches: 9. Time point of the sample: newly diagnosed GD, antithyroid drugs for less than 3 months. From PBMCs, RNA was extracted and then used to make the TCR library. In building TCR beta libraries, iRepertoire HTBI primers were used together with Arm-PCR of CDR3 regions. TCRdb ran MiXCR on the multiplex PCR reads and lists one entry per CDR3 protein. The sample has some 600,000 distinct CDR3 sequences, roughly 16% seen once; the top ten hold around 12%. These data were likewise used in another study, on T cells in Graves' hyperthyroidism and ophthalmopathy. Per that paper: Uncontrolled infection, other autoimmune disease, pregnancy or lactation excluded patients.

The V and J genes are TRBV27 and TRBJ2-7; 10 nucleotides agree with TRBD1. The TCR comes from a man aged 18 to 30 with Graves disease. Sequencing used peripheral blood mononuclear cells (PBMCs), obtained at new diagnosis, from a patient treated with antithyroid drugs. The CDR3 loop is CASKQDRGPREQYF. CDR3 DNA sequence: TGTGCCAGCAAACAAGACAGGGGGCCTCGCGAGCAGTACTTC.